This TCR beta chain was obtained from a study of technical replicates of blood from a handful of donors. The CDR3 consists of 13 residues. CDR1 and CDR2 from the germline V gene are SGHNT and YYREEE (reference sequence). Trimming cost V 4 bases and J 1 base, with 8 bases left between them. In this sample, this clone turned up a few times. The data were produced by immunoSEQ multiplex PCR, yet TCRdb's version contains in-frame clones alone and is incomplete. The table lists about 34,000 clones, around nine tenths of them singletons, with 3.5% to 5% in the top ten. The sequenced sample consisted of PBMCs. The receptor's source is a human donor in good health. Some clones in this sample may be carry-over from other donors' samples. The chain joins TRBV5-4 to TRBJ1-1, with a possible D match to TRBD1 (5 bases). As DNA, the CDR3 is TGTGCCAGCAGCCTCAGGGCGAACACTGAAGCTTTCTTT. Its protein product is CASSLRANTEAFF.